The rows below give T cell receptor beta chains drawn from one sample of a study of T cell responses to AZD1222 COVID-19 vaccine. The table came from immunoSEQ multiplex PCR; TCRdb's copy has only in-frame clones and leaves some out. Among 150,000 to 200,000 clones, 94% were seen once, and the ten largest hold 0.64%. The sample here was peripheral blood, taken on day 0 of AZD1222 vaccination. The receptors stem from an adult in good health. CDR3s include the opening cysteine and the closing phenylalanine or tryptophan. D genes are given only for firm matches. Clone size is not always given. Where it is, it says once, few, many or a class for expanded clones.

-	TRBV28	TRBJ1-2	-	CATERGGGYGYTF	TGTGCCACTGAGAGAGGAGGGGGATATGGCTACACCTTC
-	TRBV28	TRBJ1-5	-	CASSLQEDQPQHF	TGTGCCAGCAGTTTACAGGAAGACCAGCCCCAGCATTTT
-	TRBV29-1	TRBJ2-1	-	CSVDSSVGREQFF	TGCAGCGTTGATTCGTCAGTCGGCCGTGAGCAGTTCTTC
-	TRBV15	TRBJ1-6	-	CATKIRGLSSPLHF	TGTGCCACCAAGATCAGGGGCCTGAGTTCACCCCTCCACTTT
-	TRBV28	TRBJ2-3	-	CASLSGTTDTQYF	TGTGCCAGCTTGAGCGGAACCACAGATACGCAGTATTTT
-	TRBV10-3	TRBJ1-1	-	CAICEVRNTEAFF	TGTGCCATCTGCGAGGTCAGGAACACTGAAGCTTTCTTT
-	TRBV25-1	TRBJ2-5	-	CASSERFRFGLGEETQYF	TGTGCCAGCAGTGAAAGATTTCGCTTCGGACTGGGCGAAGAGACCCAGTACTTC
-	TRBV7-9	TRBJ1-1	TRBD1	CASILTGTGGTEAFF	TGTGCCAGCATCTTAACCGGGACAGGGGGCACTGAAGCTTTCTTT
-	TRBV28	TRBJ1-3	-	CASSLRGTAGNTIYF	TGTGCCAGCAGTTTAAGGGGAACTGCTGGAAACACCATATATTTT
-	TRBV7-2	TRBJ2-1	TRBD2	CASTLISGTSLEQFF	TGTGCCAGCACCTTAATCTCCGGGACTAGCCTTGAGCAGTTCTTC
-	TRBV28	TRBJ1-2	-	CASTGGAIYGYTF	TGTGCCAGCACCGGTGGGGCCATCTATGGCTACACCTTC
-	TRBV21-1	TRBJ2-5	-	CASSSGQPQETQYF	TGTGCCAGCAGCTCAGGGCAGCCCCAAGAGACCCAGTACTTC
-	TRBV13	TRBJ1-3	-	CASTPRGSNTIYF	TGTGCCAGCACCCCAAGGGGGTCCAACACCATATATTTT
-	TRBV19	TRBJ2-2	-	CASSYPRTGELFF	TGTGCCAGTAGTTATCCCCGCACCGGGGAGCTGTTTTTT
-	TRBV18	TRBJ2-7	-	CASSLTPAGNEQYF	TGTGCCAGCTCACTCACCCCGGCGGGCAACGAGCAGTACTTC
-	TRBV10-2	TRBJ2-5	-	CASSERSSIGQETQYF	TGCGCCAGCAGTGAGAGGTCTAGCATTGGGCAAGAGACCCAGTACTTC
few	TRBV27	TRBJ1-6	-	CASKPLQNSPLHF	TGTGCCAGCAAACCCTTACAGAATTCACCCCTCCACTTT
-	TRBV4-1	TRBJ1-6	-	CASSQERERTPLHF	TGCGCCAGCAGCCAAGAGCGGGAGCGAACACCCCTCCACTTT
-	TRBV28	TRBJ1-2	-	CASSPHQQGGYTF	TGTGCCAGCAGCCCCCACCAACAGGGTGGCTACACCTTC
-	TRBV7-7	TRBJ2-5	TRBD2	CASSTSGQETQYF	TGTGCCAGCAGCACTAGCGGCCAAGAGACCCAGTACTTC
-	TRBV6-5	TRBJ2-7	-	CAVHAVYEQYF	TGTGCCGTTCATGCAGTCTACGAGCAGTACTTC
-	TRBV6-1	TRBJ1-1	-	CASSEVTGWVTEAFF	TGTGCCAGCAGTGAAGTTACAGGTTGGGTCACTGAAGCTTTCTTT
-	TRBV29-1	TRBJ1-2	TRBD1	CSVRPLHSGGWDGYTF	TGCAGCGTCCGACCCCTACACTCAGGGGGCTGGGATGGCTACACCTTC